Below are 17 T cell receptor beta chains sequenced from a single sample in a study of OX40 agonist ivuxolimab in advanced cancers. TCRdb's copy holds only in-frame clones and misses some; the assay was immunoSEQ multiplex PCR. The data hold about 18,000 clones, with about 87% observed a single time. Here the sequenced sample was CD4+ or CD8+ T cells sorted from blood, taken in a trial of the OX40 agonist ivuxolimab. The receptors shown here come from an adult with an advanced solid tumor such as melanoma, head and neck, liver or kidney cancer.

This sequence joins TRBV11-2 and TRBJ2-5; 7 bases align to TRBD2. V trimming: 1 base; J trimming: 5 bases; junction bases outside the gene matches: 7. This CDR3 comprises 15 residues. From germline, CDR1 is SGHAT and CDR2 FQNNGV. CDR3 amino acids: CASSLGLGRVETQYF. CDR3 DNA: TGTGCCAGCAGCTTAGGGCTGGGGAGGGTTGAGACCCAGTACTTC.

The chain employs TRBV5-1 and TRBJ2-7; 12 positions match TRBD2. CDR1 SGHRS and CDR2 YFSETQ come from the germline V gene. The CDR3 loop spans 17 amino acids. V lost 1 base, J lost 1 base, and 6 bases stayed unmatched. CDR3 loop: CASSLLGLAGPSYEQYF. The CDR3 bases are TGCGCCAGCAGCTTGTTAGGACTAGCGGGACCTTCCTACGAGCAGTACTTC.

This clone was observed a single time. The chain uses TRBV9 and TRBJ2-1; 9 positions agree with TRBD1. The CDR3 contains 15 residues. CDR1 and CDR2 (germline): SGDLS, YYNGEE. After removal of 5 bases from V and 3 bases from J, the junction contained 6 bases not matched to a gene. CDR3 loop: CASRPGTGNYNEQFF. In nucleotides, the CDR3 is TGTGCCAGCAGACCCGGGACAGGGAACTACAATGAGCAGTTCTTC.

J is TRBJ2-1 and V is TRBV9; D is unclear. CDR3 length equals 14 residues. Germline CDR1 and CDR2: SGDLS and YYNGEE. The V end was cut by 4 bases, the J end by 1 base, with 9 bases between. CDR3: CASSPGTSYNEQFF. The CDR3 nucleotides are TGTGCCAGCAGCCCAGGAACTTCCTACAATGAGCAGTTCTTC.

The CDR3 DNA is TGTGCCAGCAGCTTGGTACAGGGGCTCACAGATACGCAGTATTTT. This codes for CASSLVQGLTDTQYF. The chain has TRBV5-6 and TRBJ2-3; 7 bases match TRBD1. Germline CDR1 is SGHDT and CDR2 is YYEEEE. The CDR3 extends over 15 amino acids. Trimming took 0 bases from V and 2 from J; bases not matched to a gene: 3.

This rearrangement joins TRBV2 to TRBJ1-3; D is possibly TRBD1 (6 bases). Trimming removed 8 bases at V and 3 bases at J, with 11 bases between. Germline loops: CDR1 SNHLY, CDR2 FYNNEI. The CDR3 spans 13 residues. The CDR3: CASLGARGNTIYF. In nucleotides, the CDR3 is TGTGCCAGCCTGGGGGCGCGTGGAAACACCATATATTTT.

CDR3 sequence: CASSQDVSSYEQYF. CDR3 in DNA: TGCGCCAGCAGCCAAGATGTGAGTTCCTACGAGCAGTACTTC. This sequence joins TRBV4-3 and TRBJ2-7; no definite D call. CDR3 size: 14 residues. The V end was cut by 0 bases, the J end by 1 base, with 7 bases between. Germline loops: CDR1 LGHNA, CDR2 YSLEER.

The rearrangement links TRBV4-3 to TRBJ2-1; D possibly uses TRBD1 or TRBD2 (5 bases each). The CDR3 is 15 residues long. With 4 bases removed from V and 7 bases from J, the gap between germline ends came to 17 bases. Germline V CDR1 and CDR2: LGHNA, YSLEER. The CDR3 nucleotides are TGCGCCAGCAGCCTGGGGGTAGCGAGAGGGAATGAGCAGTTCTTC. Its protein is CASSLGVARGNEQFF.

By frequency in the sample, this clone is medium-sized. The chain couples TRBV4-3 to TRBJ2-1; D call uncertain. The germline gives CDR1 LGHNA, CDR2 YSLEER. This CDR3 comprises 14 residues. Trimming shortened V by 0 bases and J by 9 bases, and 12 bases separated the two germline ends. The CDR3 DNA reads as TGCGCCAGCAGCCAAGATAGATTCGATACTGAGCAGTTCTTC. This encodes CASSQDRFDTEQFF.

This chain connects TRBV5-5 to TRBJ1-5; D ambiguous. The CDR3 covers 14 residues. The V end lost 0 bases, the J end lost 3 bases, and 7 bases lay between the germline ends. The germline gives CDR1 SGHKS, CDR2 YYEKEE (reference sequence). The CDR3 spells CASSLGGFNQPQHF. CDR3 sequence (DNA): TGTGCCAGCAGCTTGGGCGGTTTCAATCAGCCCCAGCATTTT.

The CDR3 loop is CASSQDPARVTYEQYF. CDR3 in DNA: TGCGCCAGCAGCCAAGATCCAGCCAGGGTAACCTACGAGCAGTACTTC. The chain is built from TRBV4-1 and TRBJ2-7, with D possibly TRBD1 on 5 matching bases. The CDR3 consists of 16 residues. Germline V lookup: CDR1 MGHRA, CDR2 YSYEKL. Trimming left V 0 bases short and J 2 bases short, with 14 bases between.

The chain employs TRBV5-8 and TRBJ2-2; D uncertain. V was trimmed by 3 bases and J by 9 bases, leaving 6 bases between them. Germline-derived CDR1 and CDR2 are SGHTS and YDEGEE. CDR3 length: 11 amino acids. CDR3: CASSYGRELFF. For the CDR3, the DNA is TGTGCCAGCAGCTATGGCCGGGAGCTGTTTTTT.

This sequence joins TRBV5-4 and TRBJ2-7; D is perhaps TRBD2 (5 bases). Trimming left V 4 bases short and J 0 bases short, with 14 bases between. This CDR3 is built from 15 residues. CDR1 is SGHNT and CDR2 is YYREEE in the germline V gene (reference sequence). CDR3 loop: CASSAFGLASYEQYF. CDR3 bases: TGTGCCAGCAGCGCCTTTGGCCTAGCCTCCTACGAGCAGTACTTC.

A single count supports this clone. The chain carries TRBV27 and TRBJ2-1, with TRBD2 identical over 16 bases. Trimming took 4 bases from V and 4 from J; bases not matched to a gene: 7. Germline CDR1 reads MNHEY; CDR2 reads SMNVEV (reference sequence). The CDR3 consists of 18 residues. The CDR3 sequence: CASSSGLAGGPGYNEQFF. The CDR3 DNA sequence: TGTGCCAGCAGTTCGGGACTAGCGGGAGGGCCTGGATACAATGAGCAGTTCTTC.

The genes are TRBV19 and TRBJ2-1; D may be TRBD2 (5 bases). From germline, CDR1 is LNHDA and CDR2 SQIVND (reference sequence). The V gene lost 5 bases and the J gene lost 4 bases, with 9 bases spanning the gap. CDR3 length: 13 amino acids. CDR3 sequence reads: CASSSGLYNEQFF. The CDR3 coding sequence is TGTGCCAGTAGTTCAGGACTGTACAATGAGCAGTTCTTC.

V usage is TRBV9 and J usage is TRBJ1-2; no definite D call. This CDR3 has 12 amino acids. V gave up 3 bases and J gave up 5 bases, with 8 bases separating them. Germline CDR1 and CDR2: SGDLS and YYNGEE. CDR3 sequence (DNA): TGTGCCAGCAGCGCTTCGGGTTATGGCTACACCTTC. Its translation: CASSASGYGYTF.

The chain recombines TRBV27 with TRBJ1-1; a weak D match, TRBD1 (5 bases). The CDR3 is 14 residues long. Per the germline V gene, CDR1 is MNHEY and CDR2 is SMNVEV (reference sequence). V was clipped by 0 bases and J by 7 bases, with 12 bases between them. The CDR3 nucleotides are TGTGCCAGCAGTTTATCGATGGGGAGGGGTGAAGCTTTCTTT. Protein product: CASSLSMGRGEAFF.